This T cell receptor beta chain stems from a study of T-cell reconstitution after alpha-beta-depleted transplantation in children. Construction of the TCRbeta library involved unique molecular identifiers. TCRdb re-called the PCR reads through MiXCR, storing one row per CDR3 protein. The profile shows approximately 980,000 distinct CDR3 sequences, about 30% of them singletons. This clonotype was counted only a few times. Its antigen is unidentified. Whole-study findings and limits: Some patients showed high day-60 TCRbeta diversity, which derived from surviving recipient T cells and thymic progenitors.

Germline V gives CDR1 LGHDT, CDR2 YNNKEL (reference sequence). The CDR3 is made up of 17 amino acids. V lost 4 bases and J lost 2, with 19 bases in between. This receptor was identified in a boy younger than two who had a stem cell transplant for SCID, so the T cells may come from the graft donor. The chain joins TRBV3-1 to TRBJ2-3, with D possibly being TRBD1 or TRBD2 (5 bases each). Sequenced material: PBMCs, mostly from graft donor cells, taken 360 days after TCRalphabeta/CD19-depleted stem cell transplant. The CDR3 region is CASSPRGHLPPTDTQYF. CDR3 bases: TGTGCCAGCAGCCCCCGGGGCCATTTACCTCCCACAGATACGCAGTATTTT.